Below, 18 T cell receptor beta chains from the same sample are listed, as sequenced in a study of T-cell reconstitution after alpha-beta-depleted transplantation in children. A library of TCRbeta sequences, prepared with unique molecular identifiers, was generated. TCRdb processed the PCR reads anew with MiXCR; each CDR3 protein has one entry. Here the sample spans around 700,000 distinct CDR3 sequences, roughly 13% being singletons. The starting material was PBMCs, obtained before TCRalphabeta/CD19-depleted stem cell transplant. The receptors come from a girl aged 2 to 10 with congenital amegakaryocytic thrombocytopenia, due to receive a stem cell transplant.

This clonotype was seen a few times. The chain is built from TRBV20-1 and TRBJ2-1; 10 bases align to TRBD2. CDR3 size: 14 residues. Unmatched junction bases numbered 9, after V lost 3 bases and J lost 10 bases. CDR1 and CDR2 from the germline V gene are DFQATT and SNEGSKA (reference sequence). The CDR3 loop is CSASRAGGPQEQFF. CDR3 in DNA: TGCAGTGCTAGTCGAGCGGGAGGGCCCCAGGAGCAGTTCTTC.

This clonotype was seen at least ten times. The genes are TRBV5-1 and TRBJ2-7; 7 nucleotides align to TRBD2. After removal of 0 bases from V and 0 bases from J, the junction contained 9 bases not matched to a gene. The CDR3 sequence is 17 residues long. Germline V gives CDR1 SGHRS, CDR2 YFSETQ. The CDR3 here is CASSLAELSGVSYEQYF. In DNA, the CDR3 is TGCGCCAGCAGCTTGGCCGAACTCAGCGGGGTCTCCTACGAGCAGTACTTC.

This clonotype was recorded many times. The chain couples TRBV6-1 to TRBJ2-5; 8 bases are a match to TRBD1. CDR3 size: 13 residues. Unmatched junction bases numbered 4, after V lost 6 bases and J lost 4 bases. Germline CDR1 reads MNHNS; CDR2 reads SASEGT. CDR3 nucleotides: TGTGCCAGCAGCCGACAGGGGCGAGAGACCCAGTACTTC. The encoded protein is CASSRQGRETQYF.

Note on this clonotype: A much larger clone lies a single base off, so this may be a read error. This rearrangement joins TRBV29-1 to TRBJ2-7; D possibly matches TRBD1 or TRBD2 (5 bases each). Germline V gives CDR1 SQVTM, CDR2 ANQGSEA. The CDR3 sequence is 11 residues long. This chain's CDR3 is CSVERGYEPYF. For the CDR3, the DNA is TGCAGCGTTGAGAGGGGCTACGAGCCGTACTTC.

At least ten counts were recorded for this clonotype. This chain uses TRBV12-3 or TRBV12-4 with TRBJ2-1; D is possibly TRBD1 (6 bases). Deletions cut 7 bases from V and 13 bases from J, with 17 bases between. CDR3 length equals 12 residues. The CDR3 nucleotides are TGTGCCAGCACCTGGGGCGGACAGTACCAGTTCTTC. Translating it yields CASTWGGQYQFF.

This clonotype was observed many times. The chain joins TRBV10-2 to TRBJ1-1; TRBD1 matches 7 bases. This CDR3 is built from 16 residues. The junction had 10 bases not matched to a gene; V was cut back by 6 bases and J by 0 bases. Germline CDR1 reads WSHSY; CDR2 reads SAAADI. CDR3 residues: CASSEETGRMNTEAFF. In DNA form, the CDR3 reads TGCGCCAGCAGCGAGGAGACAGGGAGGATGAACACTGAAGCTTTCTTT.

This clonotype appeared many times. The V and J genes are TRBV5-1 and TRBJ2-1; D not certain. The CDR3 is made up of 13 amino acids. Germline V gene lookup returns CDR1 SGHRS and CDR2 YFSETQ. V was trimmed by 0 bases and J by 6 bases, leaving 7 bases between them. The CDR3 loop is CASSLGLVNEQFF. Written as DNA, the CDR3 is TGCGCCAGCAGCTTGGGTCTAGTCAATGAGCAGTTCTTC.

To note about this clonotype: A single base separates this from a much larger clone, so it may be a read error. This chain uses TRBV5-1 with TRBJ1-6, with D tentatively TRBD1 (6 bases). This CDR3 has 15 residues. Germline V gene data show CDR1 as SGHRS and CDR2 as YFSETQ. The chain's CDR3 is CACSSAGGLGSPLHF. The DNA for the CDR3 is TGCGCCTGCAGCTCGGCCGGGGGGCTCGGCTCACCCCTCCACTTT.

This clonotype was observed at least ten times. This chain uses TRBV28 with TRBJ1-1; no clear D gene. The CDR3 has 11 amino acids. Germline V gives CDR1 MDHEN, CDR2 SYDVKM. The V gene lost 4 bases and the J gene lost 10 bases, with 10 bases spanning the gap. Here the CDR3 DNA reads TGTGCCAGCAGTTATTCAGCCGGAGCTTTCTTT. It yields the protein CASSYSAGAFF.

The V call is TRBV19, the J call TRBJ2-1; 12 bases are shared with TRBD2. CDR3 length: 15 residues. Trimming took 3 bases from V and 8 from J; bases not matched to a gene: 5. Looked up from germline, CDR1 is LNHDA and CDR2 is SQIVND (reference sequence). CDR3 nucleotides: TGTGCCAGTAGTATCCTAGCGGGAGGGCCGGATGAGCAGTTCTTC. This encodes CASSILAGGPDEQFF.

The genes are TRBV27 and TRBJ2-7; perhaps TRBD1 as D (6 bases). The CDR3 loop spans 14 amino acids. V was clipped by 2 bases and J by 5 bases, with 13 bases between them. From germline, CDR1 is MNHEY and CDR2 SMNVEV (reference sequence). This chain's CDR3 is CASSLTGSAHEQYF. CDR3 in DNA: TGTGCCAGCAGTTTAACAGGGTCGGCGCACGAGCAGTACTTC.

The sample holds a few counts of this clonotype. The CDR3 reads CASSRDRNSHEQYF. In nucleotides, the CDR3 is TGTGCCAGCAGCCGGGACAGGAATAGTCACGAGCAGTACTTC. J is TRBJ2-7 and V is TRBV12-3 or TRBV12-4; 8 bases line up with TRBD1. CDR3 length: 14 amino acids. The ends lost 6 bases at V and 5 bases at J; junction bases unmatched: 9.

This clonotype was observed at least ten times. The chain is built from TRBV5-1 and TRBJ2-3, with a tentative D call TRBD1 (5 bases). V lost 3 bases and J 0 bases, leaving 11 bases between the germline ends. Per the germline V gene, CDR1 is SGHRS and CDR2 is YFSETQ. This CDR3 has 15 residues. CDR3 sequence reads: CASSWGGDSTDTQYF. The DNA of the CDR3 is TGCGCCAGCAGCTGGGGCGGTGATAGCACAGATACGCAGTATTTT.

Concerning this clonotype: Since a much larger clone is just one base distant, this may be a read error. The chain couples TRBV29-1 to TRBJ2-7; 7 bases line up with TRBD2. Germline-derived CDR1 and CDR2 are SQVTM and ANQGSEA. The CDR3 has 11 residues. The CDR3, as DNA: TGCAGCGTTGCGTGGGACTACGAGCAGTCCTTC. Translation: CSVAWDYEQSF.

On this clonotype: A much larger clone differs from this one at a single base, so this may be a read error. V is TRBV20-1 and J is TRBJ2-5; D is undetermined. CDR3 length equals 12 residues. Germline CDR1 is DFQATT and CDR2 is SNEGSKA (reference sequence). V shed 3 bases and J shed 5 bases, with 10 bases lying between them. Here the CDR3 DNA reads TGCAGTGCTAGGGCCGATTGGGAGACCCAGTACTTC. Its protein is CSARADWETQYF.

Only a few counts were recorded for this clonotype. V gene TRBV6-5 combines with J gene TRBJ2-5; D tentatively fits TRBD1 or TRBD2 (5 bases each). CDR1 is MNHEY and CDR2 is SVGAGI in the germline V gene. Trimming took 0 bases from V and 3 from J, leaving 17 bases between them. The length of the CDR3 is 17 residues. CDR3 amino acids: CASSYSYRGGGKETQYF. DNA for the CDR3: TGTGCCAGCAGTTACTCGTATAGGGGCGGAGGTAAAGAGACCCAGTACTTC.

J is TRBJ2-7 and V is TRBV11-2; 8 bases fit TRBD2. The V gene's germline CDR1 is SGHAT and CDR2 FQNNGV. This CDR3 has 13 amino acids. The V and J ends lost 6 bases and 7 bases, in that order; junction bases with no gene match: 8. The CDR3, as DNA: TGTGCCAGCAGTTCGGGACTAGTGTGGGAGCAGTACTTC. Its translation: CASSSGLVWEQYF. Full variable domain (missing parts from reference TRBV11-2 and TRBJ2-7): EAGVAQSPRYKIIEKRQSVAFWCNPISGHATLYWYQQILGQGPKLLIQFQNNGVVDDSQLPKDRFSAERLKGVDSTLKIQPAKLEDSAVYLCASSSGLVWEQYFGPGTRLTVT.

The chain uses TRBV5-6 and TRBJ2-1, with unresolved D. This CDR3 is built from 13 residues. Trimming cost V 1 base and J 6 bases, with 8 bases left between them. Germline V CDR1 and CDR2: SGHDT, YYEEEE. The CDR3 region has the DNA TGTGCCAGCAGCTTGCCCCCTGCCAATGAGCAGTTCTTC. Translated: CASSLPPANEQFF.